The present TCR beta chain was sequenced within a study of cytomegalovirus exposure and HLA in healthy donors. Study at large: Across around 400 genotyped donors, 81% landed in the Caucasian-associated ancestry cluster. Overall study findings and caveats: Further analysis was carried out later, and it showed several of the most significant clusters appearing linked to common viral pathogens.

On this clone itself: Its specificity is not known.

The PCR ran on 60 Vbeta and 13 Jbeta primers. This table comes from immunoSEQ multiplex PCR, and its TCRdb copy is limited to in-frame clones, with some not included. Of roughly 180,000 clones in the sample, approximately 80% are singletons; the top ten hold approximately 1.3%. With 3 bases removed from V and 0 bases from J, the gap between germline ends came to 5 bases. Per germline, CDR1 SGDLS and CDR2 YYNGEE. This CDR3 has 13 amino acids. This clonotype was obtained from a girl between 10 and 17 years old in good health and CMV-seropositive. The chain is built from TRBV9 and TRBJ2-3; D unresolved. The specimen sequenced was PBMCs. The CDR3 loop is CASSETSTDTQYF. Written as DNA, the CDR3 is TGTGCCAGCAGCGAAACTAGCACAGATACGCAGTATTTT.